These 17 T cell receptor beta chains were sequenced from one sample in a study of neoadjuvant anti-PD-1 for oral cavity cancer. TCRdb's copy holds only in-frame clones and misses some; the assay was immunoSEQ multiplex PCR. Of 60,000 to 75,000 clones listed, roughly 80% were seen once; the top ten hold 2.5% to 3%. The sample in question was PBMCs, obtained before nivolumab (anti-PD-1) treatment. All receptors derive from a person between 35 and 79 years old with oral cavity squamous cell carcinoma.

The chain employs TRBV5-1 and TRBJ2-5; D might be TRBD2 (5 bases). Per germline, CDR1 SGHRS and CDR2 YFSETQ. This CDR3 spans 16 amino acids. V lost 2 bases to trimming and J lost 2 bases, with 16 bases between them. The chain's CDR3 is CASSFSGLTVQETQYF. The CDR3 DNA is TGCGCCAGCAGCTTTTCAGGACTTACGGTTCAAGAGACCCAGTACTTC. The whole variable domain, remainder taken from reference TRBV5-1 and TRBJ2-5, is KAGVTQTPRYLIKTRGQQVTLSCSPISGHRSVSWYQQTPGQGLQFLFEYFSETQRNKGNFPGRFSGRQFSNSRSEMNVSTLELGDSALYLCASSFSGLTVQETQYFGPGTRLLVL.

The chain combines TRBV9 with TRBJ1-1; TRBD1 agrees at 7 bases. The CDR3 extends over 14 amino acids. Germline V lookup: CDR1 SGDLS, CDR2 YYNGEE. The V segment lost 0 bases and the J segment 4 bases; nucleotides outside the gene matches: 3. CDR3: CASSVGRGPTEAFF. In DNA, the CDR3 is TGTGCCAGCAGCGTAGGTAGGGGGCCCACTGAAGCTTTCTTT.

This chain connects TRBV4-1 to TRBJ1-5, with unresolved D. V lost 0 bases and J 3 bases, leaving 12 bases between the germline ends. Germline CDR1 is MGHRA and CDR2 is YSYEKL. This CDR3 spans 16 amino acids. The chain's CDR3 is CASSQEPGFTNQPQHF. The CDR3 bases are TGCGCCAGCAGCCAAGAGCCGGGATTTACCAATCAGCCCCAGCATTTT.

The rearrangement joins TRBV19 to TRBJ2-2; D not resolved. CDR3 length: 16 amino acids. The ends were cut back, 7 bases at V and 2 bases at J, with 17 bases in the middle. Per the germline V gene, CDR1 is LNHDA and CDR2 is SQIVND (reference sequence). The chain's CDR3 is CASTKSLTLNTGELFF. CDR3 bases: TGTGCCAGTACCAAATCCCTCACACTTAACACCGGGGAGCTGTTTTTT.

The CDR3, as DNA: TGTGCCAGCAGTGTTTGGACTAGCGGGTTCTCCTACAATGAGCAGTTCTTC. It yields the protein CASSVWTSGFSYNEQFF. The chain couples TRBV6-1 to TRBJ2-1; TRBD2 matches at 11 bases. The CDR3 length is 17 residues. Per germline, CDR1 MNHNS and CDR2 SASEGT. Trimming removed 4 bases from V and 0 bases from J; junction bases left unmatched: 5.

The CDR3 protein is CASSPQRVSSTDTQYF. CDR3 sequence (DNA): TGTGCCAGCTCACCTCAGCGGGTTTCTAGCACAGATACGCAGTATTTT. The V and J genes are TRBV18 and TRBJ2-3, with a weak D call TRBD2 (6 bases). There are 16 residues in the CDR3. Germline CDR1 reads KGHSH; CDR2 reads LQKENI. V lost 3 bases and J 0 bases, leaving 13 bases between the germline ends.

V gene TRBV7-8 combines with J gene TRBJ1-5; tentative D call: TRBD1 (6 bases). Trimming cost V 0 bases and J 6 bases, with 6 bases left between them. The germline gives CDR1 SGHVS, CDR2 FQNEAQ. The CDR3 runs to 13 residues. The chain's CDR3 is CASSLAGGQPQHF. The DNA of the CDR3 is TGTGCCAGCAGCTTAGCAGGGGGTCAGCCCCAGCATTTT.

The chain recombines TRBV6-6 with TRBJ1-3; D remains unclear. The CDR3 is made up of 15 amino acids. V lost 2 bases and J 0 bases, leaving 8 bases between the germline ends. CDR1 is MNHNY, CDR2 SVGAGI, per germline (reference sequence). The CDR3 loop reads CASSYDGLSGNTIYF. Written as DNA, the CDR3 is TGTGCCAGCAGTTACGACGGCCTCTCTGGAAACACCATATATTTT.

The V call is TRBV5-6, the J call TRBJ2-7; D remains ambiguous. V was cut by 1 base and J by 0 bases, with 8 bases left in between. This CDR3 spans 14 amino acids. Germline V gene data show CDR1 as SGHDT and CDR2 as YYEEEE. The CDR3 region is CASSLSEASYEQYF. CDR3 coding DNA: TGTGCCAGCAGCTTGTCAGAGGCCTCCTACGAGCAGTACTTC.

The CDR3 here is CASSPGRGPYYEQYF. CDR3 DNA: TGTGCCAGCTCTCCCGGGAGGGGCCCATACTACGAGCAGTACTTC. The rearrangement links TRBV27 to TRBJ2-7; 8 positions match TRBD2. The CDR3 length is 15 residues. Germline-derived CDR1 and CDR2 are MNHEY and SMNVEV (reference sequence). The V gene end was trimmed by 8 bases and the J gene end by 3 bases; junction bases not matched to a gene: 12.

The chain employs TRBV28 and TRBJ1-6; weak D call: TRBD1 (5 bases). Trimming left V 4 bases short and J 5 bases short, with 12 bases between. The length of the CDR3 is 15 residues. CDR1 is MDHEN and CDR2 is SYDVKM in the germline V gene. CDR3 DNA sequence: TGTGCCAGCAGTTCAATGGGGGGGAATAATTCACCCCTCCACTTT. This sequence encodes CASSSMGGNNSPLHF.

The V call is TRBV29-1, the J call TRBJ1-3; TRBD1 is a possible D gene (5 bases). The germline V and J ends were trimmed by 7 bases and 4 bases, with 14 bases remaining between them. Germline values: CDR1 SQVTM, CDR2 ANQGSEA. CDR3 length: 13 residues. The CDR3 loop is CSARRAGGNTIYF. CDR3 DNA: TGCAGCGCCCGCCGGGCAGGGGGAAACACCATATATTTT.

The chain carries TRBV2 and TRBJ1-6; D call uncertain. CDR1 is SNHLY and CDR2 is FYNNEI in the germline V gene. V dropped 7 bases and J dropped 6 bases, with 10 bases sitting between them. This CDR3 has 13 amino acids. The DNA for the CDR3 is TGTGCCAGCATCTTAACCCTTAATTCACCCCTCCACTTT. Its translation is CASILTLNSPLHF.

This clone was found once. The chain is built from TRBV18 and TRBJ2-5; 8 bases align to TRBD2. Germline CDR1 and CDR2: KGHSH and LQKENI. Unmatched junction bases numbered 13, after V lost 4 bases and J lost 6 bases. The CDR3 contains 16 residues. Here the CDR3 DNA reads TGTGCCAGCTCACAACTCCGGGGGGGCACCGTACAGACCCAGTACTTC. This codes for CASSQLRGGTVQTQYF.

This clone was seen a few times. The V and J genes are TRBV7-9 and TRBJ2-3; 11 bases map to TRBD1. V was pared by 6 bases and J by 3 bases, with 11 bases of the junction left unmatched. CDR1 is SEHNR and CDR2 is FQNEAQ in the germline V gene (reference sequence). CDR3 length equals 17 residues. The CDR3 sequence: CASRHPAGTGGTDTQYF. CDR3 bases: TGTGCCAGCAGGCACCCGGCCGGGACAGGGGGAACAGATACGCAGTATTTT.

The chain couples TRBV7-9 to TRBJ2-1; D gene ambiguous. Trimming removed 5 bases at V and 8 bases at J, with 7 bases between. CDR3 length: 11 residues. Germline CDR1 SEHNR, CDR2 FQNEAQ (reference sequence). CDR3 sequence: CASSLKDEQFF. The CDR3 region has the DNA TGTGCCAGCAGCCTTAAAGATGAGCAGTTCTTC. The full variable domain, in which reference TRBV7-9 and TRBJ2-1 provide the parts outside the CDR3, is DTGVSQNPRHKITKRGQNVTFRCDPISEHNRLYWYRQTLGQGPEFLTYFQNEAQLEKSRLLSDRFSAERPKGSFSTLEIQRTEQGDSAMYLCASSLKDEQFFGPGTRLTVL.

The V gene is TRBV6-5, the J gene TRBJ1-1, with a possible D match to TRBD1 (6 bases). Germline V gives CDR1 MNHEY, CDR2 SVGAGI. V dropped 4 bases and J dropped 4 bases, with 13 bases sitting between them. This CDR3 is built from 14 residues. The CDR3 protein is CASSSRGPGTEAFF. The CDR3 DNA follows: TGTGCCAGCAGTTCCAGGGGTCCCGGCACTGAAGCTTTCTTT.